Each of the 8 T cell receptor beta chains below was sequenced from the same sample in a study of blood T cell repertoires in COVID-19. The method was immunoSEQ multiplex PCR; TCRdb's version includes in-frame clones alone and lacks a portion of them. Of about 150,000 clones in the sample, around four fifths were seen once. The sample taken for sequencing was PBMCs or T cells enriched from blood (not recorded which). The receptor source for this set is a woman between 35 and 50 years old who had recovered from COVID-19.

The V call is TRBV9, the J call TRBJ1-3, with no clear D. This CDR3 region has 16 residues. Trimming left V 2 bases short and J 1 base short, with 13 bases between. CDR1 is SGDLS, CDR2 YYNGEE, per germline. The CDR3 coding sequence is TGTGCCAGCAGCGTTCATCAAAGCCCTTCTGGAAACACCATATATTTT. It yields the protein CASSVHQSPSGNTIYF.

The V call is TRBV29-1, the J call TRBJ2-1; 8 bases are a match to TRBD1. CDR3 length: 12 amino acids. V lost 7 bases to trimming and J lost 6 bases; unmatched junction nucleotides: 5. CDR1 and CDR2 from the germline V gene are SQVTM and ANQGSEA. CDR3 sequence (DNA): TGCAGCGCAGGGGGCGTGATCAATGAGCAGTTCTTC. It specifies CSAGGVINEQFF.

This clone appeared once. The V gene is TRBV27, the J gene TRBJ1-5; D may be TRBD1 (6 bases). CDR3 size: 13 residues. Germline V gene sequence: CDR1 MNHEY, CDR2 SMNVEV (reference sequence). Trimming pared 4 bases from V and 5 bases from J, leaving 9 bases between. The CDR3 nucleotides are TGTGCCAGCAGTTCGGACAGAGATCAGCCCCAGCATTTT. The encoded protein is CASSSDRDQPQHF.

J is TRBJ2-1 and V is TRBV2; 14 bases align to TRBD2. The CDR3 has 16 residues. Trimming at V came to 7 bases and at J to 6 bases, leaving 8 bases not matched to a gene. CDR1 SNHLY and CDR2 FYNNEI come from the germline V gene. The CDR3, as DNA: TGTGCCAGCACCAAGGTGGGACTAGCGGGAGTCAATGAGCAGTTCTTC. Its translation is CASTKVGLAGVNEQFF.

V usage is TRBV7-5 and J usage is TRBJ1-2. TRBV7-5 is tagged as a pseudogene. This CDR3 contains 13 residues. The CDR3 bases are TGTGCCAGAAGCTTAACGGCCGAGGGAGGCTACACCTTC. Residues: CARSLTAEGGYTF.

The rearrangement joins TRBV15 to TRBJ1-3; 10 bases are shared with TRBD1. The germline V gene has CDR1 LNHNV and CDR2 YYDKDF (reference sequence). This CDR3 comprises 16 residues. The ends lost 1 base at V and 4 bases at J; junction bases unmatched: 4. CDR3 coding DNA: TGTGCCACCAGCAGAGGGACAGGGGGATTCGGAAACACCATATATTTT. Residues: CATSRGTGGFGNTIYF.

The CDR3 spells CASSNAQRDTDTQYF. The DNA for the CDR3 is TGTGCCAGCAGCAACGCACAGAGAGACACAGATACGCAGTATTTT. This chain uses TRBV21-1 with TRBJ2-3; TRBD1 was called by the table and not checked on the DNA. TRBV21-1 counts as a pseudogene. The CDR3 spans 15 residues.

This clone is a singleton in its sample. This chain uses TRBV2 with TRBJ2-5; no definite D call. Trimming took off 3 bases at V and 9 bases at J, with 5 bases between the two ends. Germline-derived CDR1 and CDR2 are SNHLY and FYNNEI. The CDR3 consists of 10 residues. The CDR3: CASSDRSQYF. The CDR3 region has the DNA TGTGCCAGCAGTGACAGGTCCCAGTACTTC. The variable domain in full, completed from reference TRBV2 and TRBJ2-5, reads EPEVTQTPSHQVTQMGQEVILRCVPISNHLYFYWYRQILGQKVEFLVSFYNNEISEKSEIFDDQFSVERPDGSNFTLKIRSTKLEDSAMYFCASSDRSQYFGPGTRLLVL.